The 27 T cell receptor beta chains below were found in one sample sequenced in a study of cytomegalovirus exposure and HLA in healthy donors (dated 2017 in TCRdb). Library construction relied on the immunoSEQ multiplex PCR assay. A mixture of 60 forward primers for TCR Vbeta segments and 13 reverse primers for TCR Jbeta segments was used in the multiplex PCR. Drawn from immuneACCESS, this table holds only the in-frame rearrangements with V and J called that TCRdb kept. Clones are partly lost; checked studies trace under half to an unresolved V gene and leave the rest unexplained. Within this sample are some 150,000 clones, with nearly 80% of them counted one time only. Clones ranked in the top ten supply roughly 3.1% of the sample. Sequencing was performed on PBMCs. These receptors all come from a man between 35 and 55 years old in good health and CMV-seropositive.

This clone appeared once. J is TRBJ2-1 and V is TRBV2, with TRBD2 identical over 8 bases. V lost 6 bases and J lost 6; bases outside the gene matches: 7. The CDR3 has 14 residues. Germline lookup yields CDR1 SNHLY and CDR2 FYNNEI. Here the CDR3 reads CASSGTRSSNEQFF. The CDR3 DNA reads TGTGCCAGCAGCGGGACTAGATCTAGCAATGAGCAGTTCTTC.

This chain connects TRBV18 to TRBJ1-5; weak D call: TRBD1 (6 bases). V was pared by 3 bases and J by 6 bases, with 12 bases between. CDR3 length: 14 residues. Germline V gene data show CDR1 as KGHSH and CDR2 as LQKENI. CDR3 nucleotide sequence: TGTGCCAGCTCACCCTTACAGGGATCTCAGCCCCAGCATTTT. Its protein product is CASSPLQGSQPQHF.

The rearrangement uses TRBV5-6 and TRBJ2-4, with 8 bases that match TRBD2. The CDR3 is 14 amino acids. CDR1 and CDR2 from the germline V gene are SGHDT and YYEEEE. V lost 5 bases to trimming and J lost 9 bases; unmatched junction nucleotides: 10. The CDR3 loop reads CASSGVGSGSIQYF. Written as DNA, the CDR3 is TGTGCCAGCAGTGGTGTGGGAAGCGGGAGCATTCAGTACTTC.

The J gene is TRBJ2-5, the V gene TRBV30, with 7 bases that match TRBD1. The germline V gene encodes CDR1 GTSNPN and CDR2 SVGIG (reference sequence). Trimming removed 2 bases from V and 5 bases from J; junction bases left unmatched: 5. The CDR3 is made up of 13 amino acids. The CDR3 coding sequence is TGTGCCTGGAGTAAGGGGGCATTCGAGACCCAGTACTTC. The encoded protein is CAWSKGAFETQYF.

The gene calls are TRBV19 and TRBJ2-5; 7 nucleotides align to TRBD1. Judging by the DNA end, TRBJ2-7 fits better; the J call may be wrong. This CDR3 is 13 amino acids long. Germline CDR1 is LNHDA and CDR2 is SQIVND (reference sequence). CDR3 loop: CASSRGTGDEQYF. The CDR3 coding sequence is TGTGCCAGTAGTAGGGGAACAGGGGACGAGCAGTACTTC.

The rearrangement uses TRBV7-9 and TRBJ2-3, with unresolved D. The CDR3 length is 13 residues. Germline V lookup: CDR1 SEHNR, CDR2 FQNEAQ (reference sequence). Trimming removed 1 base at V and 6 bases at J, with 8 bases between. CDR3 region: CASSLGVSDTQYF. The DNA for the CDR3 is TGTGCCAGCAGCTTAGGTGTATCTGATACGCAGTATTTT.

The chain combines TRBV5-5 with TRBJ1-4; TRBD1 might be the D (6 bases). V was shortened by 4 bases and J by 8 bases, with 18 bases between the two germline ends. CDR1 and CDR2 (germline): SGHKS, YYEKEE (reference sequence). This CDR3 spans 15 amino acids. The CDR3 protein is CASSLRPTGSEKLFF. The DNA for the CDR3 is TGTGCCAGCAGCCTTAGACCCACAGGGTCCGAAAAACTGTTTTTT.

The chain employs TRBV30 and TRBJ2-2; 10 bases match TRBD2. V gave up 2 bases and J gave up 6 bases; unmatched junction bases: 9. Germline CDR1 and CDR2: GTSNPN and SVGIG (reference sequence). The CDR3 spans 16 residues. The CDR3 region has the DNA TGTGCCTGGAGTACCGGGGCTAGCGGGAGACCCGGGGAGCTGTTTTTT. This sequence encodes CAWSTGASGRPGELFF.

This chain links TRBV5-1 with TRBJ2-3, with D tentatively TRBD1 (6 bases). This CDR3 is built from 14 residues. V lost 5 bases, J lost 2 bases, and 12 bases lay in between. CDR1 and CDR2 (germline): SGHRS, YFSETQ. The CDR3 bases are TGCGCCAGCAGGTCGACAGGAGTCACAGATACGCAGTATTTT. Translating gives CASRSTGVTDTQYF.

J is TRBJ2-2 and V is TRBV2; 7 bases fit TRBD2. V lost 6 bases, J lost 4 bases, and 2 bases stayed unmatched. Looked up from germline, CDR1 is SNHLY and CDR2 is FYNNEI. The CDR3 extends over 13 amino acids. The CDR3 DNA sequence: TGTGCCAGCAGGGCGGGAGTCACCGGGGAGCTGTTTTTT. Amino acids: CASRAGVTGELFF. The whole variable domain, remainder taken from reference TRBV2 and TRBJ2-2, is EPEVTQTPSHQVTQMGQEVILRCVPISNHLYFYWYRQILGQKVEFLVSFYNNEISEKSEIFDDQFSVERPDGSNFTLKIRSTKLEDSAMYFCASRAGVTGELFFGEGSRLTVL.

This chain uses TRBV7-3 with TRBJ2-3; a possible D gene is TRBD2 (5 bases). The ends were cut back, 1 base at V and 6 bases at J, with 8 bases in the middle. CDR3 length equals 13 residues. Germline lookup yields CDR1 SGHTA and CDR2 FQGTGA. CDR3 nucleotides: TGTGCCAGCAGCTTAAGGCGGGCGGATACGCAGTATTTT. Translating gives CASSLRRADTQYF.

This clone showed up just once. J is TRBJ1-1 and V is TRBV7-3, with TRBD1 matching over 9 bases. Germline trimming cut 0 bases from V and 11 bases from J; bases unmatched to any gene: 4. This CDR3 is built from 13 residues. Germline lookup yields CDR1 SGHTA and CDR2 FQGTGA. CDR3 residues: CASSLTRDRVAFF. DNA of the CDR3: TGTGCCAGCAGCTTAACGCGGGACAGGGTGGCTTTCTTT.

This rearrangement joins TRBV5-3 to TRBJ1-4; D might be TRBD1 (5 bases). TRBV5-3 is an ORF, and what it does is uncertain. The length of the CDR3 is 16 residues. V was trimmed by 1 base and J by 2 bases, leaving 12 bases between them. Here the CDR3 reads CARSLYWSGTNEKLFF. Written as DNA, the CDR3 is TGTGCCAGAAGCTTGTATTGGTCAGGGACTAATGAAAAACTGTTTTTT.

The genes are TRBV4-3 and TRBJ1-2; 7 bases fit TRBD1. Trimming at V came to 1 base and at J to 0 bases, leaving 5 bases not matched to a gene. The CDR3 contains 16 residues. CDR1 and CDR2 from the germline V gene are LGHNA and YSLEER. This CDR3 is CASSQAGQISNYGYTF. The CDR3 nucleotides read TGCGCCAGCAGCCAAGCGGGACAGATCTCTAACTATGGCTACACCTTC.

This clone showed up just a few times. The chain couples TRBV11-2 to TRBJ2-3; 7 bases are a match to TRBD2. CDR3 size: 15 residues. Trimming cost V 1 base and J 3 bases; bases outside gene matches: 4. Germline-derived CDR1 and CDR2 are SGHAT and FQNNGV. Here the CDR3 reads CASSLGPSGTDTQYF. CDR3 nucleotide sequence: TGTGCCAGCAGCTTAGGGCCTAGCGGAACAGATACGCAGTATTTT.

The chain joins TRBV5-1 to TRBJ2-3; 7 positions agree with TRBD2. Trimming cost V 5 bases and J 0 bases; bases outside gene matches: 9. CDR1 is SGHRS, CDR2 YFSETQ, per germline. The CDR3 sequence is 16 residues long. CDR3 nucleotide sequence: TGCGCCAGCAGATTACCTCTAGCGGACAGCACAGATACGCAGTATTTT. It encodes CASRLPLADSTDTQYF.

The V gene is TRBV7-2, the J gene TRBJ1-1; D not certain. Looked up from germline, CDR1 is SGHTA and CDR2 is FQGNSA. Trimming removed 5 bases at V and 0 bases at J, with 7 bases between. The CDR3 covers 13 residues. The CDR3 DNA reads TGTGCCAGCAGCCAACAGATGAACACTGAAGCTTTCTTT. This sequence encodes CASSQQMNTEAFF.

With respect to this clone: Sequence at one end of the junction differs from germline and may be a read error. J is TRBJ1-2 and V is TRBV15; D perhaps matches TRBD1 (6 bases). This CDR3 has 16 amino acids. The germline CDR1 and CDR2 sequences are LNHNV and YYDKDF (reference sequence). The DNA for the CDR3 is TGTGCCACCAGCGTGGGGGGGGGCAGAGCTAACTATGGCCACACCTTC. It yields the protein CATSVGGGRANYGHTF.

The chain uses TRBV6-1 and TRBJ1-2; TRBD1 matches at 8 bases. The ends lost 8 bases at V and 8 bases at J; junction bases unmatched: 13. Germline V gene sequence: CDR1 MNHNS, CDR2 SASEGT. This CDR3 has 14 residues. This chain's CDR3 is CASGGDSGGVGYTF. In DNA, the CDR3 is TGTGCCAGCGGAGGCGACTCAGGGGGCGTCGGCTACACCTTC.

The rearrangement uses TRBV28 and TRBJ1-1; unclear D gene. Between the trimmed V and J ends, which lost 2 bases and 1 base, there was a span of 8 bases. The CDR3 extends over 14 amino acids. Per the germline V gene, CDR1 is MDHEN and CDR2 is SYDVKM. Here the CDR3 DNA reads TGTGCCAGCAGTTTAGTTAACAGGAACACTGAAGCTTTCTTT. It specifies CASSLVNRNTEAFF.

This clone was counted only a few times. The genes are TRBV9 and TRBJ2-1; the match to TRBD2 covers 7 bases. CDR3 length equals 14 residues. V shed 2 bases and J 9 bases; nucleotides not matched to a gene: 8. Germline V gives CDR1 SGDLS, CDR2 YYNGEE. The CDR3 region has the DNA TGTGCCAGCAGCGTCCGGGGAGGGAGTACTGAGCAGTTCTTC. Protein sequence: CASSVRGGSTEQFF. The full variable domain, rest sourced from reference TRBV9 and TRBJ2-1, is DSGVTQTPKHLITATGQRVTLRCSPRSGDLSVYWYQQSLDQGLQFLIQYYNGEERAKGNILERFSAQQFPDLHSELNLSSLELGDSALYFCASSVRGGSTEQFFGPGTRLTVL.

The chain links TRBV5-1 to TRBJ2-5, with TRBD2 identical over 8 bases. J was trimmed by 5 bases and V by 5 bases; bases with no gene match: 8. The CDR3 covers 14 residues. Germline CDR1 is SGHRS and CDR2 is YFSETQ. Here the CDR3 DNA reads TGCGCCAGCAGTAAGCCGGGACTAGGCGAGACCCAGTACTTC. Its protein is CASSKPGLGETQYF.

The CDR3 loop reads CASSVYNNYEQFF. As DNA, the CDR3 is TGTGCCAGCAGTGTTTACAATAATTATGAGCAGTTCTTC. This chain uses TRBV6-4 with TRBJ2-1; no definite D call. Looked up from germline, CDR1 is MRHNA and CDR2 is SNTAGT. The CDR3 length is 13 residues. Trimming cost V 4 bases and J 8 bases, with 12 bases left between them.

This sequence joins TRBV19 and TRBJ2-7, with D perhaps matching TRBD2 (5 bases). Trimming shortened V by 5 bases and J by 0 bases, and 8 bases separated the two germline ends. The CDR3 has 13 residues. Germline V gives CDR1 LNHDA, CDR2 SQIVND (reference sequence). For the CDR3, the DNA is TGTGCCAGTAGTGTCGGGAACTCCTACGAGCAGTACTTC. It encodes CASSVGNSYEQYF.

This clone was recorded once. The gene calls are TRBV15 and TRBJ1-2; perhaps TRBD1 as D (5 bases). With 1 base removed from V and 6 bases from J, the gap between germline ends came to 21 bases. The V gene's germline CDR1 is LNHNV and CDR2 YYDKDF (reference sequence). The CDR3 runs 17 residues. Written as DNA, the CDR3 is TGTGCCACCAGCAGAGGGTTGGTCTCTTCGGGGGAGAATGGCTACACCTTC. Protein: CATSRGLVSSGENGYTF.

J is TRBJ2-7 and V is TRBV9, with 7 bases fitting TRBD1. CDR1 is SGDLS, CDR2 YYNGEE, per germline. The CDR3 is 15 residues long. Trimming took 3 bases from V and 2 from J; bases not matched to a gene: 8. The CDR3 nucleotides read TGTGCCAGCAGCGGGGGTAGGCAGGGGGCCTACGAGCAGTACTTC. This sequence encodes CASSGGRQGAYEQYF.

This clone was counted between two and nine times. The chain recombines TRBV25-1 with TRBJ2-7, with 11 bases matching TRBD1. This CDR3 region has 17 residues. The V and J ends lost 6 bases and 3 bases, in that order; junction bases with no gene match: 13. Per the germline V gene, CDR1 is MGHDK and CDR2 is SYGVNS. The CDR3 DNA reads TGTGCCAGCAGAGGACAGGGGGCTCGGGTGGGTCTCTACGAGCAGTACTTC. Residues: CASRGQGARVGLYEQYF.